These 11 T cell receptor beta chains were sequenced from one sample in a study of brain T cells in children with intractable seizures. Only in-frame clones appear in the TCRdb table, and some are missing; sequencing was by immunoSEQ multiplex PCR. The table lists around 340,000 clones, roughly 92% of them singletons. Documented time point: blood from clinic visit 5 months post-surgery; TSC patient then seizure free. Sequences were derived from peripheral blood, sampled approximately 5 months after surgery. The receptors stem from a boy under two years old with tuberous sclerosis and intractable seizures.

The V and J genes are TRBV5-6 and TRBJ1-1; D remains ambiguous. The CDR3 runs 13 residues. The V gene's germline CDR1 is SGHDT and CDR2 YYEEEE. Trimming cost V 2 bases and J 1 base, with 6 bases left between them. The DNA of the CDR3 is TGTGCCAGCAGCTTTACCAAGAACACTGAAGCTTTCTTT. This encodes CASSFTKNTEAFF.

The chain carries TRBV3-1 (or the pseudogene TRBV3-2) and TRBJ2-5, with D possibly being TRBD2 (6 bases). Germline lookup yields CDR1 LGHDT and CDR2 YNNKEL (reference sequence). The CDR3 has 17 amino acids. The V end lost 0 bases, the J end lost 1 base, and 15 bases lay between the germline ends. The CDR3 sequence: CASSQDRGIGRQETQYF. DNA for the CDR3: TGTGCCAGCAGCCAAGACCGGGGGATTGGGCGCCAAGAGACCCAGTACTTC.

The chain uses TRBV2 and TRBJ2-3; 8 bases match TRBD2. V dropped 8 bases and J dropped 0; count of bases not matched to a gene: 7. This CDR3 is 15 amino acids long. CDR1 is SNHLY and CDR2 is FYNNEI in the germline V gene. CDR3 in DNA: TGTGCCAGCTACGCACTAGCGGCTAGCACAGATACGCAGTATTTT. Translating it yields CASYALAASTDTQYF.

The rearrangement joins TRBV9 to TRBJ2-6; D may be TRBD1 (5 bases). The CDR3 is 17 amino acids. V shed 4 bases and J shed 2 bases, with 16 bases lying between them. Germline V gives CDR1 SGDLS, CDR2 YYNGEE. CDR3 coding DNA: TGTGCCAGCAGCCTAAACAGGTTGGCCGCTGGGGCCAACGTCCTGACTTTC. This codes for CASSLNRLAAGANVLTF.

The sample holds one count of this clone. The rearrangement uses TRBV2 and TRBJ2-5; TRBD2 matches at 8 bases. V shed 6 bases, J shed 6 bases, and the junction held 12 bases outside the gene matches. Germline lookup yields CDR1 SNHLY and CDR2 FYNNEI. CDR3 size: 15 residues. The CDR3 nucleotides read TGTGCCAGCAGGCCGTTGGACGGGGGGGTGAAGACCCAGTACTTC. The encoded protein is CASRPLDGGVKTQYF.

This sequence joins TRBV24-1 and TRBJ2-1; D may correspond to TRBD1 or TRBD2 (5 bases each). With 0 bases removed from V and 6 bases from J, the gap between germline ends came to 17 bases. The CDR3 runs to 17 residues. Per the germline V gene, CDR1 is KGHDR and CDR2 is SFDVKD. The DNA for the CDR3 is TGTGCCACCAGTGATTTGCAGCGGACAAATACTCCCAATGAGCAGTTCTTC. The encoded protein is CATSDLQRTNTPNEQFF.

The chain links TRBV6-6 to TRBJ2-6; D might be TRBD1 or TRBD2, each matching 6 bases. V lost 10 bases to trimming and J lost 0 bases, with 16 bases between them. Germline V CDR1 and CDR2: MNHNY, SVGAGI (reference sequence). This CDR3 contains 16 residues. The CDR3: CATRGLLISGANVLTF. CDR3 bases: TGTGCCACCAGGGGACTGCTGATCTCTGGGGCCAACGTCCTGACTTTC.

The sample holds one count of this clone. This chain joins TRBV11-3 and TRBJ1-1; TRBD1 might be the D (5 bases). V was clipped by 4 bases and J by 6 bases, with 12 bases between them. This CDR3 contains 13 residues. Germline values: CDR1 SGHNT, CDR2 YENEEA. The CDR3 coding sequence is TGTGCCAGCAGCTCAGGGAAGACGGCTGAAGCTTTCTTT. Residues: CASSSGKTAEAFF.

The V call is TRBV12-3 or TRBV12-4, the J call TRBJ1-2; 7 positions agree with TRBD1. The CDR3 is 13 amino acids. J was trimmed by 4 bases and V by 7 bases; bases with no gene match: 6. The CDR3 DNA sequence: TGTGCCAGCACCCCCGACAGGGTCTATGGCTACACCTTC. Translation: CASTPDRVYGYTF.

The V gene is TRBV6-5, the J gene TRBJ1-1; D is possibly TRBD1 (5 bases). This CDR3 is 15 amino acids long. Trimming took 2 bases from V and 5 from J, leaving 15 bases between them. CDR1 is MNHEY, CDR2 SVGAGI, per germline. CDR3 DNA sequence: TGTGCCAGCAGTTACGGAGGGGCGGGTCGGACTGAAGCTTTCTTT. Protein product: CASSYGGAGRTEAFF.

V is TRBV11-3 and J is TRBJ1-1, with a possible D match to TRBD1 (6 bases). Germline loops: CDR1 SGHNT, CDR2 YENEEA. CDR3 length: 16 amino acids. Between the trimmed V and J ends, which lost 4 bases and 4 bases, there was a span of 19 bases. CDR3: CASSSNLWGASTEAFF. CDR3 sequence (DNA): TGTGCCAGCAGCTCGAACCTTTGGGGGGCTAGCACTGAAGCTTTCTTT.